A selection of T cell receptor beta chains follows, all from one sample in a study of identifying expanded T cells in peripheral blood. Profiled with immunoSEQ multiplex PCR; TCRdb holds only in-frame clones, not every one. The repertoire holds 100,000 to 150,000 clones, with 75% to 90% as singletons. The sample was blood. The receptors were gathered from a person aged 18 to 75 in good health. CDR3s include the opening cysteine and the closing phenylalanine or tryptophan. D genes are given only for firm matches. Size values are once, few and many counts, or a class for expanded clones, and some rows have none.

V gene	D gene	clone size	J gene	CDR3 protein	CDR3 DNA
TRBV7-6	NA	NA	TRBJ1-1	CASTAESESPEAFF	TGTGCCAGCACGGCAGAATCGGAATCCCCTGAAGCTTTCTTT
TRBV19	NA	NA	TRBJ2-5	CASSKGDAQETQYF	TGTGCCAGTAGTAAGGGGGACGCGCAAGAGACCCAGTACTTC
TRBV30	NA	few	TRBJ1-6	CAWSVQGGSPLHF	TGTGCCTGGAGTGTACAGGGAGGATCACCCCTCCACTTT
TRBV6-5	NA	NA	TRBJ1-6	CASRTAQGTNSPLHF	TGTGCCAGCAGGACAGCACAGGGAACTAATTCACCCCTCCACTTT
TRBV2	NA	NA	TRBJ1-3	CASTWTSPGNTIYF	TGTGCCAGCACCTGGACGTCTCCTGGAAACACCATATATTTT
TRBV5-5	TRBD1	few	TRBJ1-5	CASSWTGSQPQHF	TGTGCCAGCAGCTGGACAGGGTCTCAGCCCCAGCATTTT
TRBV6-5	NA	NA	TRBJ1-6	CASSNRLKGSSPLHF	TGTGCCAGCAGCAACAGGTTAAAAGGTAGTTCACCCCTCCACTTT
TRBV6-6	NA	NA	TRBJ1-2	CASSLGHDPYTF	TGTGCCAGCAGTTTGGGTCACGACCCTTACACCTTC
TRBV18	NA	NA	TRBJ1-1	CASSPKGPLEAFF	TGTGCCAGCTCACCTAAGGGACCTCTTGAAGCTTTCTTT
TRBV18	NA	NA	TRBJ1-1	CASSPQRDEAFF	TGTGCCAGCTCCCCGCAAAGGGATGAAGCTTTCTTT
TRBV7-9	NA	NA	TRBJ1-1	CASSLTREGTEAFF	TGTGCCAGCAGCTTGACCCGGGAGGGCACTGAAGCTTTCTTT
TRBV4-1	NA	few	TRBJ1-2	CASTPGGVVGGYTF	TGCGCCAGCACCCCGGGAGGGGTAGTAGGTGGCTACACCTTC
TRBV29-1	NA	NA	TRBJ1-2	CSVLNTGSSGYTF	TGCAGCGTACTCAACACAGGGTCAAGTGGCTACACCTTC
TRBV5-1	NA	NA	TRBJ2-2	CASSLGPNLNTGELFF	TGCGCCAGCAGCTTGGGTCCGAACTTGAACACCGGGGAGCTGTTTTTT
TRBV6-6	NA	NA	TRBJ1-1	CASSWGSEAFF	TGTGCCAGCAGTTGGGGGTCTGAAGCTTTCTTT
TRBV28	TRBD2	NA	TRBJ2-3	CASRASGGAADTQYF	TGTGCCAGTCGTGCGTCGGGGGGGGCCGCAGATACGCAGTATTTT
TRBV5-1	NA	NA	TRBJ2-7	CASSLVRQPSYEQYF	TGCGCCAGCAGCTTGGTCAGGCAGCCGTCCTACGAGCAGTACTTC
TRBV10-3	NA	few	TRBJ1-5	CATTPGVGSQPQHF	TGTGCCACCACCCCAGGGGTCGGGAGTCAGCCCCAGCATTTT
TRBV4-1	NA	NA	TRBJ2-2	CASSLYPLNTGELFF	TGCGCCAGCAGCCTTTACCCTTTAAACACCGGGGAGCTGTTTTTT
TRBV6-5	NA	NA	TRBJ1-1	CASKTGLNTEAFF	TGTGCCAGCAAAACTGGGTTGAACACTGAAGCTTTCTTT
TRBV27	NA	once	TRBJ1-1	CASSLFRDTEAFF	TGTGCCAGCAGTTTATTCCGGGACACTGAAGCTTTCTTT
TRBV7-2	TRBD1	NA	TRBJ1-2	CASRLNRGANYGYTF	TGTGCCAGCAGACTCAACAGGGGCGCTAACTATGGCTACACCTTC
TRBV6-5	NA	NA	TRBJ2-7	CASNPTYGRTYEQYF	TGTGCCAGCAACCCTACCTACGGGCGGACCTACGAGCAGTACTTC
TRBV6-5	TRBD2	NA	TRBJ2-5	CASRTSGVFQETQYF	TGTGCCAGCAGAACTAGCGGGGTTTTCCAAGAGACCCAGTACTTC
TRBV6-5	NA	NA	TRBJ1-1	CASSYFKGRAFF	TGTGCCAGCAGTTATTTCAAGGGGAGGGCTTTCTTT
TRBV18	NA	once	TRBJ2-6	CASSPRGSGANVLTF	TGTGCCAGCTCACCACGTGGCTCTGGGGCCAACGTCCTGACTTTC
TRBV5-5	NA	NA	TRBJ2-7	CASSLAPPYEQYF	TGTGCCAGCAGCTTGGCCCCGCCCTACGAGCAGTACTTC
TRBV5-4	NA	NA	TRBJ2-5	CASSLGQAKETQYF	TGTGCCAGCAGCTTGGGACAGGCCAAAGAGACCCAGTACTTC
TRBV18	NA	NA	TRBJ1-5	CASSIRDSNQPQHF	TGTGCCAGCTCGATCAGGGATAGCAATCAGCCCCAGCATTTT
TRBV19	NA	NA	TRBJ1-1	CATQEWGNTEAFF	TGTGCCACCCAAGAGTGGGGGAACACTGAAGCTTTCTTT
TRBV7-9	NA	NA	TRBJ1-1	CASRDQGTEAFF	TGTGCCAGCCGGGATCAAGGCACTGAAGCTTTCTTT
TRBV5-1	NA	NA	TRBJ1-1	CASNRRGGNTEAFF	TGCGCCAGCAACCGCAGGGGAGGGAACACTGAAGCTTTCTTT
TRBV4-1	NA	NA	TRBJ2-7	CASSQAYEQYF	TGCGCCAGCAGCCAAGCCTACGAGCAGTACTTC
TRBV6-6	TRBD1	NA	TRBJ2-7	CASSYGTGVYEQYF	TGTGCCAGCAGTTACGGGACAGGGGTATACGAGCAGTACTTC
TRBV11-2	TRBD1	NA	TRBJ2-7	CATRPGQGAYEQYF	TGTGCCACACGTCCGGGACAGGGGGCGTACGAGCAGTACTTC
TRBV5-1	TRBD1	NA	TRBJ2-1	CASSPGQGGYNEQFF	TGCGCCAGCAGCCCTGGACAGGGGGGTTACAATGAGCAGTTCTTC
TRBV7-6	NA	once	TRBJ2-7	CASSESGVQYF	TGTGCCAGCAGCGAAAGCGGCGTGCAGTACTTC
TRBV5-8	NA	NA	TRBJ2-7	CASSLTGPYEQYF	TGTGCCAGCAGCTTAACTGGACCCTACGAGCAGTACTTC
TRBV18	TRBD1	NA	TRBJ1-1	CASSPPGRGGTEAFF	TGTGCCAGCTCACCTCCCGGCAGGGGGGGCACTGAAGCTTTCTTT
TRBV2	TRBD1	NA	TRBJ1-6	CASSEVGTGYSPLHF	TGTGCCAGCAGTGAAGTCGGGACAGGTTATTCACCCCTCCACTTT
TRBV10-1	NA	NA	TRBJ1-6	CASSKIQDRSFKSSYNSPLHF	TGCGCCAGCAGCAAAATTCAAGACAGGTCCTTCAAGAGCTCCTATAATTCACCCCTCCACTTT
TRBV5-1	NA	NA	TRBJ2-7	CASSFDSHAFPTNYEQYF	TGCGCCAGCAGCTTCGACTCCCACGCCTTTCCGACCAACTACGAGCAGTACTTC
TRBV19	NA	many	TRBJ1-1	CASSKNVNTEAFF	TGTGCCAGTAGTAAGAACGTGAACACTGAAGCTTTCTTT
TRBV5-6	NA	few	TRBJ1-2	CASSLYSQTGRNGYTF	TGTGCCAGCAGCTTGTATTCCCAAACAGGGCGGAATGGCTACACCTTC
TRBV10-2	NA	NA	TRBJ2-2	CASRRYEKTGELFF	TGCGCCAGCAGGCGTTACGAGAAGACCGGGGAGCTGTTTTTT
TRBV11-2	NA	NA	TRBJ2-3	CASSFDKDRISTDTQYF	TGTGCCAGCAGCTTCGATAAGGACAGAATATCCACAGATACGCAGTATTTT
TRBV5-8	NA	NA	TRBJ1-5	CASSFPGAGNQPQHF	TGTGCCAGCAGCTTCCCAGGGGCCGGCAATCAGCCCCAGCATTTT
TRBV2	NA	NA	TRBJ1-6	CASSNLYNSPLHF	TGTGCCAGCAGTAACCTTTATAATTCACCCCTCCACTTT
TRBV7-9	TRBD1	NA	TRBJ1-1	CASSLRQGTTEAFF	TGTGCCAGCAGCTTACGACAGGGGACCACTGAAGCTTTCTTT
TRBV14	NA	NA	TRBJ2-5	CASSQVDGAWGTQYF	TGTGCCAGCAGCCAAGTTGATGGAGCTTGGGGGACCCAGTACTTC
TRBV7-9	NA	NA	TRBJ1-2	CASSPLEGYTF	TGTGCCAGCAGCCCCCTGGAGGGCTACACCTTC
TRBV10-3	NA	NA	TRBJ2-3	CAISELGTDTQYF	TGTGCCATCAGTGAGTTAGGCACAGATACGCAGTATTTT
TRBV5-1	NA	NA	TRBJ1-3	CASSLAGFSGNTIYF	TGCGCCAGCAGCTTGGCAGGATTCTCTGGAAACACCATATATTTT
TRBV5-5	NA	NA	TRBJ1-3	CASSREGSSRGNTIYF	TGTGCCAGCAGCCGGGAGGGGAGTTCTCGTGGAAACACCATATATTTT
TRBV27	NA	NA	TRBJ1-4	CAAAQTGLREKLFF	TGTGCCGCAGCCCAGACAGGTTTGAGGGAAAAACTGTTTTTT